This TCR beta chain was recovered during a study of blood T cell repertoires in COVID-19. At the level of the study: The analysed material was cDNA or gDNA that came from T cells, B-cell-depleted T cells, or PBMCs.

Germline V gene lookup returns CDR1 SNHLY and CDR2 FYNNEI. The CDR3 has 15 amino acids. V lost 6 bases and J lost 2; bases outside the gene matches: 8. This clone was counted between two and nine times. Source study methods: How many nucleated cells were present was estimated from reference gene primer amplification. Profiling relied on immunoSEQ multiplex PCR, and the TCRdb table lists in-frame clones only, not all of them. That table gives V, J and clone size, and the DNA gave D and trimming. The sample comprises roughly 130,000 clones, roughly 80% of which are singletons, and 1.5% to 2% rests with the top ten.

V usage is TRBV2 and J usage is TRBJ2-5; 8 bases are shared with TRBD2. The sequencing input was peripheral blood. The sequence was obtained from a man aged 70 or older with acute or convalescent COVID-19. As DNA, the CDR3 is TGTGCCAGCAGCGGGGCCCGGGGGGGTCAAGAGACCCAGTACTTC. As protein: CASSGARGGQETQYF.